This TCR beta chain stems from a study of CD8 T cell repertoires and HIV-1 epitope variants. Across the study: Tested: three Gag epitope families, Nef HW9 and YT9. Equal numbers of autologous T cell-negative cells presented antigen to enriched T cells.

On the immunoSEQ platform, TCR beta CDR3s were sequenced at survey depth. The assay was immunoSEQ multiplex PCR, and TCRdb's table has in-frame clones only and misses some. The sample yields roughly 4,900 clones, 50% to 80% seen once. Notes on this clone: Its matching antigen is unknown.

The CDR3 consists of 13 residues. Between the trimmed V and J ends, which lost 2 bases and 4 bases, there was a span of 9 bases. Germline assignment: CDR1 SGHRS and CDR2 YFSETQ. The TCR originated in a male donor with HIV. The rearrangement links TRBV5-1 to TRBJ1-1, with D possibly matching TRBD1 (5 bases). Sequencing input: cultured CD8+ T cells derived from PBMCs. This chain's CDR3 is CASSLYGGTEAFF. CDR3 in DNA: TGCGCCAGCAGCTTATATGGGGGCACTGAAGCTTTCTTT.